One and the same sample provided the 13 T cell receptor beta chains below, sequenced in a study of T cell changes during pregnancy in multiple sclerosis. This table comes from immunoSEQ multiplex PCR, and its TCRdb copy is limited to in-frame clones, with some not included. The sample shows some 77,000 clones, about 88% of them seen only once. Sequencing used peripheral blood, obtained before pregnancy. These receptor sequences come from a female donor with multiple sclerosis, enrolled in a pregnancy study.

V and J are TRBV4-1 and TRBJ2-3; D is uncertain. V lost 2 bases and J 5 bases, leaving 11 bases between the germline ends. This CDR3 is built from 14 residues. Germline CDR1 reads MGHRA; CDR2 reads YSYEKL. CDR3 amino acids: CASSQPTRRDTQYF. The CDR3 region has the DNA TGCGCCAGCAGCCAACCAACGAGAAGAGATACGCAGTATTTT.

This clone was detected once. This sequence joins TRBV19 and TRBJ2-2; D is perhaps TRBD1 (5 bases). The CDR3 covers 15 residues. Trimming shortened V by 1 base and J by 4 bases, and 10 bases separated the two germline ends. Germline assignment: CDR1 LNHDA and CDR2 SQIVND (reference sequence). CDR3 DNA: TGTGCCAGTAGTATAGGGCAGGGCTTCACCGGGGAGCTGTTTTTT. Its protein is CASSIGQGFTGELFF.

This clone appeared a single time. The CDR3: CASSLGDRANEQYF. In DNA form, the CDR3 reads TGCGCCAGCAGCTTGGGCGACAGGGCCAACGAGCAGTACTTC. This rearrangement joins TRBV5-1 to TRBJ2-7, with 7 bases lining up with TRBD1. CDR1 and CDR2 from the germline V gene are SGHRS and YFSETQ. The CDR3 has 14 amino acids. The V and J ends lost 0 bases and 5 bases, in that order; junction bases with no gene match: 5.

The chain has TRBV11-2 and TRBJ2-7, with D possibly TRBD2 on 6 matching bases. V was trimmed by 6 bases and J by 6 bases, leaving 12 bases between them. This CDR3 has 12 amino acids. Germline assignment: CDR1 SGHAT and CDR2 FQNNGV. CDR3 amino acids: CASRPQGLEQYF. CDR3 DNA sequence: TGTGCCAGCAGGCCCCAGGGACTCGAGCAGTACTTC.

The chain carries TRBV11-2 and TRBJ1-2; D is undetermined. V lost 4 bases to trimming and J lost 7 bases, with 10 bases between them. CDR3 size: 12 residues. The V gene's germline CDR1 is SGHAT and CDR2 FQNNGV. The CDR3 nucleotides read TGTGCCAGCAGCTGGGAGTCTCGTGGCTACACCTTC. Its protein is CASSWESRGYTF.

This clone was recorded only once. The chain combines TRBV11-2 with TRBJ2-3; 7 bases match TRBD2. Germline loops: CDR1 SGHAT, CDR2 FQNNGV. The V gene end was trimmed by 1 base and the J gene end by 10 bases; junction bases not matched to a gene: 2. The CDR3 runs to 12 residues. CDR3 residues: CASSLGAGAQYF. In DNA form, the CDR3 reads TGTGCCAGCAGCTTAGGTGCGGGGGCGCAGTATTTT.

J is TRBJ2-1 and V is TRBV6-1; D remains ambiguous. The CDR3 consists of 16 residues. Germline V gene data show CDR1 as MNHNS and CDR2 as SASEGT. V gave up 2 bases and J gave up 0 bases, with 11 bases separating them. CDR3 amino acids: CASSESPWSSYNEQFF. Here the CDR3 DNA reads TGTGCCAGCAGTGAATCCCCCTGGAGCTCCTACAATGAGCAGTTCTTC.

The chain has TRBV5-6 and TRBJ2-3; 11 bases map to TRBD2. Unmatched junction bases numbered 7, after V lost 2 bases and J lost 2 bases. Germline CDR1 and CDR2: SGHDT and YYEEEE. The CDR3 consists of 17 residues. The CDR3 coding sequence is TGTGCCAGCAGCTTCAGGGGACTAGCGGATTTCACAGATACGCAGTATTTT. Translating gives CASSFRGLADFTDTQYF.

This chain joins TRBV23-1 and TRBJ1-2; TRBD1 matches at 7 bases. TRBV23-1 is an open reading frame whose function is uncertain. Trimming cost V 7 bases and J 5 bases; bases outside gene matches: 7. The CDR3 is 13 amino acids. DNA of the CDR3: TGCGCCAGCATCGACAGGGAATCTTATGGCTACACCTTC. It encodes CASIDRESYGYTF.

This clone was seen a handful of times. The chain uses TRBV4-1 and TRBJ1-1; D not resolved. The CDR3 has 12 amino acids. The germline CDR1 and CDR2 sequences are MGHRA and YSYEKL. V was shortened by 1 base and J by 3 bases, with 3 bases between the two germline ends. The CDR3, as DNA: TGCGCCAGCAGCCAAGCCGACACTGAAGCTTTCTTT. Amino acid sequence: CASSQADTEAFF.

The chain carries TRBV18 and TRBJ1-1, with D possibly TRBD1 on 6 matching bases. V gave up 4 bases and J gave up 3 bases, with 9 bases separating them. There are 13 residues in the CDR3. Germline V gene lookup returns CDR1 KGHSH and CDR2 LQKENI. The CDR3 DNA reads TGTGCCAGCTCACAGGGGGGGGACACTGAAGCTTTCTTT. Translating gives CASSQGGDTEAFF.

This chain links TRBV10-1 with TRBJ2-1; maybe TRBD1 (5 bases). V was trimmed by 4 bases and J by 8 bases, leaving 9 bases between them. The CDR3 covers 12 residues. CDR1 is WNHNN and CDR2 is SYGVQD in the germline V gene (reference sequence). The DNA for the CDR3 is TGCGCCAGCAGTGCAGTAGGGGATGAGCAGTTCTTC. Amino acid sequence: CASSAVGDEQFF.

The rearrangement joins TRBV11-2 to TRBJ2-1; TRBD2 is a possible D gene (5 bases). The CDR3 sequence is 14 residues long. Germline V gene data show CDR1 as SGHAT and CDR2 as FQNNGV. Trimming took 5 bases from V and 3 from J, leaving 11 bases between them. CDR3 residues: CASSIGRNYNEQFF. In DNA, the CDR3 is TGTGCCAGCAGCATAGGGAGAAACTACAATGAGCAGTTCTTC.